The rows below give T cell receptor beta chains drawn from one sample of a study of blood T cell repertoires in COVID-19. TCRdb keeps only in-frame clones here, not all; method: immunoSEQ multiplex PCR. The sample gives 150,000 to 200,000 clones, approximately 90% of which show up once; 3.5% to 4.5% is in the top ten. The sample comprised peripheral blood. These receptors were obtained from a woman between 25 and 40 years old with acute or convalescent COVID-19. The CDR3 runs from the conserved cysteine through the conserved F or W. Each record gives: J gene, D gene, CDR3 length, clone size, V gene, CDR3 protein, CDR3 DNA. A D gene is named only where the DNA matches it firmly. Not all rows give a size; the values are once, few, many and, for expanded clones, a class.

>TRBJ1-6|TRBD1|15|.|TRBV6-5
CASRLGTGGGSPLHF
TGTGCCAGCAGGTTGGGGACAGGGGGCGGTTCACCCCTCCACTTT
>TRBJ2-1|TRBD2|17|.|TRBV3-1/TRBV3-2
CASSQLKAGVSYNEQFF
TGTGCCAGCAGCCAACTCAAAGCGGGAGTCTCCTACAATGAGCAGTTCTTC
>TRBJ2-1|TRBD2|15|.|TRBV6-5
CASSWTGTRTYEQFF
TGTGCCAGCAGTTGGACCGGGACTAGAACATATGAGCAGTTCTTC
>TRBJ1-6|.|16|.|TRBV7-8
CATSHRVRRSNSPLHF
TGTGCCACAAGTCACAGGGTTAGACGATCTAATTCACCCCTCCACTTT
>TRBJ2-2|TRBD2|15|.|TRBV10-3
CAISESPSGRGELFF
TGTGCCATCAGTGAGTCCCCTAGCGGACGTGGGGAGCTGTTTTTT
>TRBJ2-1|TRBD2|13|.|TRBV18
CASFSAGGFEQFF
TGTGCCAGCTTTTCAGCGGGAGGTTTTGAGCAGTTCTTC
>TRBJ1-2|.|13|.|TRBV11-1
CASSPGRGYGYTF
TGTGCCAGCAGCCCGGGGAGGGGCTATGGCTACACCTTC
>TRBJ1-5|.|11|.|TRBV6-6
CASSRNQPQHF
TGTGCCAGCAGCCGTAATCAGCCCCAGCATTTT
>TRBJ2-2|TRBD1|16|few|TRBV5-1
CASSLQPTGPSRELFF
TGCGCCAGCAGCTTGCAGCCGACAGGGCCATCAAGGGAGCTGTTTTTT
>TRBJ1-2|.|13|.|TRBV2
CASSEADRTGYTF
TGTGCCAGCAGTGAAGCAGACAGGACTGGCTACACCTTC
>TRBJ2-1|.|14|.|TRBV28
CASGRREIGYEQFF
TGTGCCAGCGGGCGGAGGGAGATTGGTTATGAGCAGTTCTTC
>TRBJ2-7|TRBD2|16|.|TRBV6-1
CASSEGPAGVGYEQYF
TGTGCCAGCAGTGAAGGCCCAGCGGGAGTGGGCTACGAGCAGTACTTC
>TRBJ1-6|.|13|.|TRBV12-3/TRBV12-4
CASSFGDLAPLHF
TGTGCCAGCAGTTTTGGGGACTTGGCACCCCTCCACTTT
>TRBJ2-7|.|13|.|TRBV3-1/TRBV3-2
CASSQGGSSEQYF
TGTGCCAGCAGCCAAGGAGGGTCCTCGGAGCAGTACTTC
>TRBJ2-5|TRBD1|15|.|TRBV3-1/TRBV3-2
CASNLQGRIRETQYF
TGTGCCAGCAACCTACAGGGGAGAATCAGAGAGACCCAGTACTTC
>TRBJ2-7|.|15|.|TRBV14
CASSQGTPITYEQYF
TGTGCCAGCAGCCAAGGGACACCGATTACCTACGAGCAGTACTTC
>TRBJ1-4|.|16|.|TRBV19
CASSIARTATNEKLFF
TGTGCCAGTAGTATAGCACGGACAGCAACTAATGAAAAACTGTTTTTT
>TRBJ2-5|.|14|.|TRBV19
CASSMGGKRKTQYF
TGTGCCAGTAGTATGGGGGGAAAGAGGAAGACCCAGTACTTC
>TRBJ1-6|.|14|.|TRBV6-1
CASSEEGGGSPLHF
TGTGCCAGCAGTGAAGAGGGGGGGGGTTCACCCCTCCACTTT
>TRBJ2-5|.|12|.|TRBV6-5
CAAWGVVGTQYF
TGTGCCGCCTGGGGGGTCGTAGGGACCCAGTACTTC
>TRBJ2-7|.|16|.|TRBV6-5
CASSYSSPPFSPEQYF
TGTGCCAGCAGTTACTCGTCCCCACCCTTTAGTCCCGAGCAGTACTTC
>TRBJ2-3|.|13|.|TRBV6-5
CASSTRDTDTQYF
TGTGCCAGCAGTACCCGAGACACAGATACGCAGTATTTT
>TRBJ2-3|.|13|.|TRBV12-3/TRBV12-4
CASSTDLGDTQYF
TGTGCCAGCAGCACGGACTTGGGAGATACGCAGTATTTT
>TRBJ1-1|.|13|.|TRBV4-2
CASSHLGSTEAFF
TGTGCCAGCAGCCATCTGGGGAGCACTGAAGCTTTCTTT
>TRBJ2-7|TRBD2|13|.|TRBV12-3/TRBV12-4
CASSFRLAGGQYF
TGTGCCAGCAGTTTCCGACTAGCGGGAGGGCAGTACTTC
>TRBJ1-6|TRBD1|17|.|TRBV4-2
CASSQEPRTGANSPLHF
TGTGCCAGCAGCCAAGAACCCCGGACAGGGGCCAATTCACCCCTCCACTTT
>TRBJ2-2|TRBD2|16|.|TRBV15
CATSRTSGRAAGELFF
TGTGCCACCAGCAGGACTAGCGGGAGGGCCGCCGGGGAGCTGTTTTTT
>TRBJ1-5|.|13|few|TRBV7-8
CASSLVRNQPQHF
TGTGCCAGCAGCTTAGTACGGAATCAGCCCCAGCATTTT
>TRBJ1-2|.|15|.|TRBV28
CASSLWPGREWGYTF
TGTGCCAGCAGTTTATGGCCGGGGCGGGAGTGGGGCTACACCTTC
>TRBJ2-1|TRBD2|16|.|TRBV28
CASSSWTSGRVNEQFF
TGTGCCAGCAGTTCCTGGACTAGCGGGAGAGTCAATGAGCAGTTCTTC
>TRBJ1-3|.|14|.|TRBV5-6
CASSPDFRGNTIYF
TGTGCCAGCAGCCCAGACTTTCGTGGAAACACCATATATTTT
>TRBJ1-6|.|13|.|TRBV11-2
CASSARRNSPLHF
TGTGCCAGCAGCGCGCGCAGGAATTCACCCCTCCACTTT
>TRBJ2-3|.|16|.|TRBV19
CASSIAGHRSTDTQYF
TGTGCCAGTAGTATAGCAGGTCACCGTAGCACAGATACGCAGTATTTT
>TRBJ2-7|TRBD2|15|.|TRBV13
CASSASGSIVDEQYF
TGTGCCAGCTCGGCTAGCGGGAGTATTGTCGACGAGCAGTACTTC
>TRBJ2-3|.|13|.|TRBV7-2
CASSFPGADTQYF
TGTGCCAGCAGCTTCCCAGGTGCAGATACGCAGTATTTT
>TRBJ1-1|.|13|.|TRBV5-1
CASNEGFGTEAFF
TGCGCCAGCAATGAGGGATTTGGCACTGAAGCTTTCTTT
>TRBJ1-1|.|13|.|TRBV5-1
CASSPEMNTEAFF
TGCGCCAGCAGCCCGGAGATGAACACTGAAGCTTTCTTT
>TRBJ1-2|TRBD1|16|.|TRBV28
CASSRRNSGTGGGYTF
TGTGCCAGCAGTCGCCGCAATTCCGGGACAGGGGGTGGCTACACCTTC
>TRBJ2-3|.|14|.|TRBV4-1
CASSQEARADTQYF
TGCGCCAGCAGCCAAGAGGCGCGGGCAGATACGCAGTATTTT
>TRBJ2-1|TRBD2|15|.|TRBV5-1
CASSRGLAGGDEQFF
TGCGCCAGCAGCCGGGGACTAGCGGGAGGTGATGAGCAGTTCTTC
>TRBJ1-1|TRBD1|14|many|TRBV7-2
CASSPRQGGTEAFF
TGTGCCAGCAGCCCCAGACAGGGAGGCACTGAAGCTTTCTTT
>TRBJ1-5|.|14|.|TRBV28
CASSSPSPNQPQHF
TGTGCCAGCAGTTCCCCCTCTCCTAACCAGCCCCAGCATTTT
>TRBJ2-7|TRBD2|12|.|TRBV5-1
CASSLGLAEQYF
TGCGCCAGCAGCTTGGGACTAGCGGAGCAGTACTTC